The next 20 T cell receptor beta chains were all read from a single sample in a study of T cells in Graves' hyperthyroidism and ophthalmopathy. Template material for amplifying TCR beta CDR3 regions consisted of RNA transcripts. The HTBI primer set drove a first-round RT-PCR of the TCR CDR3. TCRdb fed the multiplex PCR reads into MiXCR, producing one record per CDR3 protein. The sample includes 45,000 to 55,000 distinct CDR3 sequences, 45% to 65% of them seen just once. Input material: peripheral blood or thyroid tissue (not recorded which). All receptors come from a man aged 18 to 29 with Graves' hyperthyroidism.

The chain uses TRBV19 and TRBJ2-7, with D possibly being TRBD2 (6 bases). The CDR3 consists of 13 residues. Germline V gene lookup returns CDR1 LNHDA and CDR2 SQIVND (reference sequence). The V end lost 1 base, the J end lost 5 bases, and 9 bases lay between the germline ends. The CDR3 protein is CASSIGWRDEQYF. The CDR3 DNA reads TGTGCCAGTAGTATAGGCTGGAGGGACGAGCAGTACTTC.

The chain uses TRBV2 and TRBJ2-5; possible D gene TRBD2, 6 bases. Trimming cost V 8 bases and J 2 bases, with 15 bases left between them. The CDR3 spans 14 residues. The germline V gene encodes CDR1 SNHLY and CDR2 FYNNEI. CDR3: CASRWEASQETQYF. CDR3 coding DNA: TGTGCCAGCCGGTGGGAGGCCTCACAAGAGACCCAGTACTTC.

This clonotype was recorded at least ten times. The rearrangement uses TRBV6-2 or TRBV6-3 and TRBJ2-7; D possibly uses TRBD1 or TRBD2 (5 bases each). The CDR3 is 15 residues long. Germline V lookup: CDR1 MNHEY, CDR2 SVGEGT. Trimming took off 1 base at V and 2 bases at J, with 12 bases between the two ends. The CDR3 loop is CASSYFGAIAYEQYF. The CDR3 DNA reads as TGTGCCAGCAGTTACTTCGGGGCCATAGCCTACGAGCAGTACTTC.

This clonotype appeared a few times. The rearrangement links TRBV30 to TRBJ2-7; 9 nucleotides align to TRBD1. J gave up 5 bases and V 3 bases, and 8 bases lay outside the gene matches. This CDR3 contains 14 residues. The germline gives CDR1 GTSNPN, CDR2 SVGIG (reference sequence). The CDR3 is CAWSRTDRGDEQYF. DNA for the CDR3: TGTGCCTGGAGCCGAACCGACAGGGGGGACGAGCAGTACTTC. Looking up the rest from reference TRBV30 and TRBJ2-7 gives the full variable domain: SQTIHQWPATLVQPVGSPLSLECTVEGTSNPNLYWYRQAAGRGLQLLFYSVGIGQISSEVPQNLSASRPQDRQFILSSKKLLLSDSGFYLCAWSRTDRGDEQYFGPGTRLTVT.

This clonotype was recorded a few times. J is TRBJ2-1 and V is TRBV12-3 or TRBV12-4; 12 positions agree with TRBD2. The CDR3 runs to 15 residues. V trimming: 3 bases; J trimming: 7 bases; junction bases outside the gene matches: 4. The CDR3 region has the DNA TGTGCCAGCAGTTTCCTACTAGCGGGAGGAAATGAGCAGTTCTTC. Its protein is CASSFLLAGGNEQFF.

The rearrangement links TRBV29-1 to TRBJ2-7; the match to TRBD2 covers 7 bases. The CDR3 sequence is 11 residues long. V lost 8 bases, J lost 3 bases, and 4 bases stayed unmatched. The germline V gene has CDR1 SQVTM and CDR2 ANQGSEA. CDR3: CSPGGGYEQYF. The CDR3 DNA reads as TGCAGCCCTGGCGGGGGCTACGAGCAGTACTTC.

The V call is TRBV7-2, the J call TRBJ1-6, with a weak D call TRBD1 (6 bases). Germline CDR1 reads SGHTA; CDR2 reads FQGNSA. With 5 bases removed from V and 10 bases from J, the gap between germline ends came to 15 bases. CDR3 length: 14 residues. The DNA for the CDR3 is TGTGCCAGCAGCATGACTAGCGGGGGCTCACCCCTCCACTTT. It is translated as CASSMTSGGSPLHF.

This clonotype was seen more than once but under ten times. The chain is built from TRBV29-1 and TRBJ2-7; 7 nucleotides line up with TRBD2. The CDR3 covers 11 residues. Germline V gene lookup returns CDR1 SQVTM and CDR2 ANQGSEA. Trimming took 6 bases from V and 3 from J; bases not matched to a gene: 2. CDR3 region: CSVGLDYEQYF. CDR3 DNA: TGCAGCGTCGGACTAGACTACGAGCAGTACTTC.

As for this clonotype: A much larger clone differs by one base, so this may be a read error. V usage is TRBV2 and J usage is TRBJ2-7; the match to TRBD1 covers 9 bases. The CDR3 extends over 15 amino acids. In germline, CDR1 is SNHLY, CDR2 FYNNEI. The CDR3 bases are TGTGCCAGCAGTCCCCCCCCGGGACAGGGTGACGAGCAGCACTTC. It translates to CASSPPPGQGDEQHF.

This clonotype was seen ten or more times. The chain recombines TRBV28 with TRBJ1-1; D might be TRBD1 (5 bases). CDR1 is MDHEN and CDR2 is SYDVKM in the germline V gene. The CDR3 totals 14 residues. The ends were cut back, 5 bases at V and 1 base at J, with 11 bases in the middle. The CDR3 sequence: CASSTTVANTEAFF. In nucleotides, the CDR3 is TGTGCCAGCAGTACGACAGTAGCGAACACTGAAGCTTTCTTT. Looking up the rest from reference TRBV28 and TRBJ1-1 gives the full variable domain: DVKVTQSSRYLVKRTGEKVFLECVQDMDHENMFWYRQDPGLGLRLIYFSYDVKMKEKGDIPEGYSVSREKKERFSLILESASTNQTSMYLCASSTTVANTEAFFGQGTRLTVV.

This rearrangement joins TRBV9 to TRBJ2-7; the D gene is possibly TRBD1 (5 bases). The CDR3 is 14 residues long. Germline V gene lookup returns CDR1 SGDLS and CDR2 YYNGEE. V lost 4 bases to trimming and J lost 2 bases, with 13 bases between them. CDR3 sequence (DNA): TGTGCCAGCAGCCCTTCAGGGTGGGCCTACGAGCAGTACTTC. This sequence encodes CASSPSGWAYEQYF.

The genes are TRBV5-1 and TRBJ2-7; possible D gene TRBD1, 6 bases. The V end lost 4 bases, the J end lost 6 bases, and 17 bases lay between the germline ends. CDR1 and CDR2 (germline): SGHRS, YFSETQ. This CDR3 spans 14 amino acids. CDR3 sequence (DNA): TGCGCCAGCAGCGAGAGGTGGGGGCCCCGCGAGCAGTACTTC. Residues: CASSERWGPREQYF.

The chain carries TRBV19 and TRBJ1-1; 11 nucleotides align to TRBD1. V lost 5 bases and J lost 11; bases outside the gene matches: 16. The CDR3 is 16 amino acids. Germline lookup yields CDR1 LNHDA and CDR2 SQIVND (reference sequence). CDR3 DNA sequence: TGTGCCAGTAGTCTATGGAGGACAGGGGGCTTCTCTGTGGCTTTCTTT. Its translation is CASSLWRTGGFSVAFF.

This clonotype was seen at least ten times. The chain couples TRBV12-3 or TRBV12-4 to TRBJ1-5; TRBD1 matches at 11 bases. With V trimmed by 5 bases and J by 6 bases, 6 bases remained unmatched. The CDR3 sequence is 15 residues long. DNA of the CDR3: TGTGCCAGCAGTCTAGGGACAGGGGGTCGTCAGCCCCAGCATTTT. This gives the protein CASSLGTGGRQPQHF.

This chain joins TRBV7-2 and TRBJ1-2, with D unclear. This CDR3 has 17 residues. Germline loops: CDR1 SGHTA, CDR2 FQGNSA. Trimming shortened V by 5 bases and J by 2 bases, and 21 bases separated the two germline ends. CDR3 loop: CASSPFLLTRENYGYTF. The CDR3 DNA follows: TGTGCCAGCAGCCCGTTCCTATTGACCCGAGAGAACTATGGCTACACCTTC.

This clonotype is medium-sized within its sample. This rearrangement joins TRBV29-1 to TRBJ1-2, with no clear D. The germline gives CDR1 SQVTM, CDR2 ANQGSEA. Trimming left V 4 bases short and J 6 bases short, with 9 bases between. CDR3 size: 11 residues. The CDR3 bases are TGCAGCGTTGTTGCCGGGAATGGCTACACCTTC. This sequence encodes CSVVAGNGYTF.

This clonotype showed up many times. This chain's CDR3 is CASSSGTGGTQYF. Here the CDR3 DNA reads TGTGCCAGCAGCTCCGGGACCGGGGGGACCCAGTACTTC. The rearrangement uses TRBV7-2 and TRBJ2-5; possibly TRBD2 for D (6 bases). Trimming took 4 bases from V and 7 from J, leaving 13 bases between them. There are 13 residues in the CDR3. CDR1 SGHTA and CDR2 FQGNSA come from the germline V gene.

The V and J genes are TRBV7-9 and TRBJ1-2; D gene ambiguous. The CDR3 is 12 amino acids. CDR1 is SEHNR, CDR2 FQNEAQ, per germline (reference sequence). Deletions cut 10 bases from V and 8 bases from J, with 17 bases between. DNA for the CDR3: TGTGCCACCCGGACGGCCATCGGGGGCTACACCTTC. Translated: CATRTAIGGYTF.

This clonotype was observed a few times. A much larger clone lies a single base off, so this may be a read error. This sequence joins TRBV20-1 and TRBJ2-2; 11 bases match TRBD2. This CDR3 comprises 15 residues. The germline CDR1 and CDR2 sequences are DFQATT and SNEGSKA (reference sequence). CDR3 sequence (DNA): TGCAGTGCTAGGCTAGCGGGAGGAGGTACCGGGGAGCTGTTATTT. This gives the protein CSARLAGGGTGELLF.

V is TRBV20-1 and J is TRBJ2-7, with 13 bases fitting TRBD2. Losses at the gene ends were 3 bases for V and 7 bases for J; bases not matched to a gene: 9. Germline loops: CDR1 DFQATT, CDR2 SNEGSKA (reference sequence). The CDR3 sequence is 15 residues long. CDR3 loop: CSASGGLAGVYEQYF. DNA of the CDR3: TGCAGTGCTAGCGGTGGACTAGCGGGAGTATATGAGCAGTACTTC.